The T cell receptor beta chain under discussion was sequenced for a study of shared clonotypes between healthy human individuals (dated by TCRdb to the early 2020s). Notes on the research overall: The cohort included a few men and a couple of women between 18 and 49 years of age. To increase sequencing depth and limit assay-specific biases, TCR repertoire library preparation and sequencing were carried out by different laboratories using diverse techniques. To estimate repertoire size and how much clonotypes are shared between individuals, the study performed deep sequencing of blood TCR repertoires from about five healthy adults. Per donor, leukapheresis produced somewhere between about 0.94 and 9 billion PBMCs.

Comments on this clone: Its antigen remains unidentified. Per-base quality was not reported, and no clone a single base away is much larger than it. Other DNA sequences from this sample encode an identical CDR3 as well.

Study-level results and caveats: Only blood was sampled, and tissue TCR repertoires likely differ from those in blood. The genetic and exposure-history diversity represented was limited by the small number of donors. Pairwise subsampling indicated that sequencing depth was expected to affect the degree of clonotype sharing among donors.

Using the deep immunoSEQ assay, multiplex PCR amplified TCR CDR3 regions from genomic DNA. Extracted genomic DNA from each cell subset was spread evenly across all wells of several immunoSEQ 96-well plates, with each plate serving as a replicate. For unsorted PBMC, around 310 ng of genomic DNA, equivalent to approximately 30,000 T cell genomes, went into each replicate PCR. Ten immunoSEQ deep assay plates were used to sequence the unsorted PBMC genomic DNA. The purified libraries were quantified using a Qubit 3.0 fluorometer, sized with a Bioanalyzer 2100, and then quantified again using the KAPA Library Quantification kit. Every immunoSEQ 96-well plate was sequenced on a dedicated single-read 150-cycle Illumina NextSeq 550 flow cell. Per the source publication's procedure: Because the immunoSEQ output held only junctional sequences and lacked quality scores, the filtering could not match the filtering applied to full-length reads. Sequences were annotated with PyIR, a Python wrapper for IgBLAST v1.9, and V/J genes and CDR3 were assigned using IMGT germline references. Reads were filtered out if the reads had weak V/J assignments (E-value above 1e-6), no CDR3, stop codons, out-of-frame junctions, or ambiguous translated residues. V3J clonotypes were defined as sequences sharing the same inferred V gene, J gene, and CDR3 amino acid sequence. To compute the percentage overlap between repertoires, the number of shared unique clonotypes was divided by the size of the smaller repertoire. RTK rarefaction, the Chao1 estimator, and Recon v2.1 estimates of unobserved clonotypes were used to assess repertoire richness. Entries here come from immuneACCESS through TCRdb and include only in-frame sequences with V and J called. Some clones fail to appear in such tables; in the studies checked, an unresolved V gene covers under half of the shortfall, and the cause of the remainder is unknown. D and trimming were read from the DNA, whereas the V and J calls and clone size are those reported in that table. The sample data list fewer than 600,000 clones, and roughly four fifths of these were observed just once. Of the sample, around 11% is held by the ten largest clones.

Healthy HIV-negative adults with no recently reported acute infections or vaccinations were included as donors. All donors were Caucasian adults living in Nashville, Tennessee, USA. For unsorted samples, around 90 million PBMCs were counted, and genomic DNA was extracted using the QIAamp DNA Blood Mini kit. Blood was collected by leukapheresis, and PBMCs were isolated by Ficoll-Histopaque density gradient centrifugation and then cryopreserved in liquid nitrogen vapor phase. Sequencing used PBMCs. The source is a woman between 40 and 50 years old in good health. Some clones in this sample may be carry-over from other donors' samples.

The CDR3 reads as follows: CASSLSGGGQPQHF. In nucleotides, the sequence is TGCGCCAGCAGCTTATCAGGGGGCGGTCAGCCCCAGCATTTT. The V gene is TRBV5-1 and the J gene is TRBJ1-5, with TRBD1 matching 8 junction bases. From a lookup of the germline V gene, CDR1 and CDR2 are SGHRS and YFSETQ. Trimming takes 2 bases off V and 6 bases off J; junction bases not matched to a gene: 4. The CDR3, from cysteine to phenylalanine, totals 14 residues. CDR3 DNA only is kept here, 42 bases in frame from base 1.